The rows below give T cell receptor beta chains drawn from one sample of a study of blood T cells in healthy people across ages. TCRdb recomputed calls from the 5' RACE reads with MiXCR, one row per CDR3 protein. The sample shows about 640,000 distinct CDR3 sequences, 45% to 65% of them seen only once. Sequenced material: blood. These receptor sequences come from a man in his sixties in good health. The CDR3 runs from the conserved cysteine through the conserved F or W. The order of the fields is V gene, CDR3 protein.

>TRBV7-2
CASSLIPSGGPGETQYF
>TRBV12-5
CASGFFLQGFSGANVLTF
>TRBV7-9
CASSPGHRGEQYF
>TRBV2
CASSEGGGGVQPQHF
>TRBV27
CASSLSGTFANEQFF
>TRBV2
CASSPWTFTDTQYF
>TRBV10-3
CASGTSPDTEAFF
>TRBV20-1
CSAISGGRTDTQYF
>TRBV29-1
CSVEEGSTYEQYF
>TRBV25-1
CASSEFGMDGLSKNIQYF
>TRBV9
CASSVMGQGAAGYTF
>TRBV7-9
CASSFAEAQYF
>TRBV29-1
CSVEEGTGTGIYGYTF
>TRBV28
CASSLMGRGNEQFF
>TRBV6-5
CASSRDGGSTDTQYF
>TRBV12-3/TRBV12-4
CASSGAGGPYNEQFF
>TRBV6-5
CASSYSSMGAYEQYF
>TRBV27
CASSLAGRSEQYF
>TRBV9
CASSGGQVSLYEQYF
>TRBV3-1
CASSQTETQYF
>TRBV5-1
CASSLAGGPNNEPFF
>TRBV5-7
CAGNQDGQQETQYF
>TRBV20-1
CSASPWLAGDYNEQFF
>TRBV20-1
CSASSGSSYNEQFF